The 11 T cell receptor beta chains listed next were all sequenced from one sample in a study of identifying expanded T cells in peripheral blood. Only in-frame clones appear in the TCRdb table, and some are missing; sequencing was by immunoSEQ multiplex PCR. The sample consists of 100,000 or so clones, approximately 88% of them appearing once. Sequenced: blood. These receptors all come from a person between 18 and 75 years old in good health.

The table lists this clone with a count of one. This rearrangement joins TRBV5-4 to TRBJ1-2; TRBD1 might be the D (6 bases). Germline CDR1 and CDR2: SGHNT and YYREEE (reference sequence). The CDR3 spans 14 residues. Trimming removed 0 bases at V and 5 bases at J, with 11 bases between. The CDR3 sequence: CASSLVKGEYGYTF. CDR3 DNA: TGTGCCAGCAGCTTGGTTAAGGGGGAGTATGGCTACACCTTC.

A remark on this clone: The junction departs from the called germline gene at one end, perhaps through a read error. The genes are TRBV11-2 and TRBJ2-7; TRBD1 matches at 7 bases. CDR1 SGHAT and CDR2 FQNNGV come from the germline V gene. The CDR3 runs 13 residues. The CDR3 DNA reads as TGTGCCAGCAGCTACAGGGGACGGCAGATACTGAACTTC. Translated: CASSYRGRQILNF.

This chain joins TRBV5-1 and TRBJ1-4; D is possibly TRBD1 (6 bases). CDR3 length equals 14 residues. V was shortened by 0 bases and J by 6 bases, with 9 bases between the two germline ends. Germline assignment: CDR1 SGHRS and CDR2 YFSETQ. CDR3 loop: CASSLGQGYEKLFF. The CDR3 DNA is TGCGCCAGCAGCTTGGGGCAGGGGTATGAAAAACTGTTTTTT. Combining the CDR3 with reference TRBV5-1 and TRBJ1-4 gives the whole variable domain KAGVTQTPRYLIKTRGQQVTLSCSPISGHRSVSWYQQTPGQGLQFLFEYFSETQRNKGNFPGRFSGRQFSNSRSEMNVSTLELGDSALYLCASSLGQGYEKLFFGSGTQLSVL.

CDR3 sequence: CAGQVQSQHF. The DNA for the CDR3 is TGTGCCGGCCAGGTACAGTCCCAGCATTTT. The chain recombines TRBV30 with TRBJ1-5; D ambiguous. The length of the CDR3 is 10 residues. Germline-derived CDR1 and CDR2 are GTSNPN and SVGIG (reference sequence). V lost 8 bases, J lost 11 bases, and 13 bases lay in between. Full variable domain (missing parts from reference TRBV30 and TRBJ1-5): SQTIHQWPATLVQPVGSPLSLECTVEGTSNPNLYWYRQAAGRGLQLLFYSVGIGQISSEVPQNLSASRPQDRQFILSSKKLLLSDSGFYLCAGQVQSQHFGDGTRLSIL.

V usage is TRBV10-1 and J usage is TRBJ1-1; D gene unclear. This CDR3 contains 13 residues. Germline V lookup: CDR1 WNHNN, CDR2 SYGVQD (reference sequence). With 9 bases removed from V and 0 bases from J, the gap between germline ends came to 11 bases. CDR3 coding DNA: TGCGCCAGGAGGCCGAACTTGAACACTGAAGCTTTCTTT. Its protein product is CARRPNLNTEAFF.

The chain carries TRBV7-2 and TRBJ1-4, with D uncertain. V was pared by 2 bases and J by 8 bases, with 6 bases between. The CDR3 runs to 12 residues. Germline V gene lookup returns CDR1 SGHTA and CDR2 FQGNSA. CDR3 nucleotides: TGTGCCAGCAGCTTACTGGGGGAAAAACTGTTTTTT. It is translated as CASSLLGEKLFF. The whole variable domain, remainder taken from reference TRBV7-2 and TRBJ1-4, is GAGVSQSPSNKVTEKGKDVELRCDPISGHTALYWYRQSLGQGLEFLIYFQGNSAPDKSGLPSDRFSAERTGGSVSTLTIQRTQQEDSAVYLCASSLLGEKLFFGSGTQLSVL.

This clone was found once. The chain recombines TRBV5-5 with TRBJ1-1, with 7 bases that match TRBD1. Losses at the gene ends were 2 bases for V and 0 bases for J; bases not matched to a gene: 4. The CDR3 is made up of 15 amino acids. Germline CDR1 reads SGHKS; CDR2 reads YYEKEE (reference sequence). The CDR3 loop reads CASSFGQVMNTEAFF. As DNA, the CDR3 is TGTGCCAGCAGCTTCGGACAGGTCATGAACACTGAAGCTTTCTTT.

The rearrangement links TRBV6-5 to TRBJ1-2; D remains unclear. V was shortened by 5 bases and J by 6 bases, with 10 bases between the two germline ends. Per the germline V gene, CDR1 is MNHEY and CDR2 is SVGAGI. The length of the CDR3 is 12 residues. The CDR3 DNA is TGTGCCAGCAGTCTTAACCGGGATGGCTACACCTTC. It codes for CASSLNRDGYTF.

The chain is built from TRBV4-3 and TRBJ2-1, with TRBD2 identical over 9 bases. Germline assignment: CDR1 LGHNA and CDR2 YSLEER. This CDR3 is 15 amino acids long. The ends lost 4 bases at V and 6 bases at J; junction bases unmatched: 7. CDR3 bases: TGCGCCAGCAGCCCCTGGACTAGCGCCAGCAATGAGCAGTTCTTC. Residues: CASSPWTSASNEQFF.

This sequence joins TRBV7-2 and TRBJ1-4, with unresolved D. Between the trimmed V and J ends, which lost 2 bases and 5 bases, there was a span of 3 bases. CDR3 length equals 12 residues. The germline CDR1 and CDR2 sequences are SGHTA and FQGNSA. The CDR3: CASSLTNEKLFF. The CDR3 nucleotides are TGTGCCAGCAGCTTAACAAATGAAAAACTGTTTTTT.

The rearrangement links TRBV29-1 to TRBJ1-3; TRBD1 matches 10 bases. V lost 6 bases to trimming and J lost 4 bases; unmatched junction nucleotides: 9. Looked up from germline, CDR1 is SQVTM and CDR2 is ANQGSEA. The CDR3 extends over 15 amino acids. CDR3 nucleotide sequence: TGCAGCGTCCCGGGACAGGGGACAGGAGGAAACACCATATATTTT. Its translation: CSVPGQGTGGNTIYF.